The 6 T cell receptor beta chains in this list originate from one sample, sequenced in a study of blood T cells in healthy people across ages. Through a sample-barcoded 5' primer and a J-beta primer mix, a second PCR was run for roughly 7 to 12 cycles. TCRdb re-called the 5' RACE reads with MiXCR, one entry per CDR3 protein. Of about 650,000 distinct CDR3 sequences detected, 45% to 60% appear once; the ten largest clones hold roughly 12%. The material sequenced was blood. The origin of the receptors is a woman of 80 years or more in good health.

CDR3 coding DNA: TGTGCCAGCAGTACCCACAGGGAATCCACTGAAGCTTTCTTT. Its translation is CASSTHRESTEAFF. The V gene is TRBV2, the J gene TRBJ1-1; possible D gene TRBD1, 6 bases. The germline V gene has CDR1 SNHLY and CDR2 FYNNEI. Trimming left V 5 bases short and J 4 bases short, with 14 bases between. The CDR3 length is 14 residues.

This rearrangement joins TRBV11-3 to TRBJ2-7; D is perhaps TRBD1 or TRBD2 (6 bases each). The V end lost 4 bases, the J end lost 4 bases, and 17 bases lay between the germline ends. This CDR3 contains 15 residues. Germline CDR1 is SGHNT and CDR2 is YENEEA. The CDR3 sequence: CASSSGGSVLYEQYF. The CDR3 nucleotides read TGTGCCAGCAGCTCCGGGGGCTCCGTTCTGTACGAGCAGTACTTC.

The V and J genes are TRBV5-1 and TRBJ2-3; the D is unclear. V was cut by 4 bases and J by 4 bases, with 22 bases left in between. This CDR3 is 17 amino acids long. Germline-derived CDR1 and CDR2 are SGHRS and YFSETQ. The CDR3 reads CASSRLYQTSFADTQYF. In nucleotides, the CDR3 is TGCGCCAGCAGCCGGCTATATCAAACCAGCTTCGCAGATACGCAGTATTTT.

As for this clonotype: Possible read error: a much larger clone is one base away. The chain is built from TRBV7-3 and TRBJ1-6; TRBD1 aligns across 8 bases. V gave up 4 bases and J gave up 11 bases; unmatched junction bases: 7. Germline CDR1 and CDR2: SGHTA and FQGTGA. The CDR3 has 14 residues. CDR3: CASSSGTGGPPLHF. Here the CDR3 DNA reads TGTGCCAGCAGCTCCGGGACAGGCGGTCCACCCCTCCACTTT. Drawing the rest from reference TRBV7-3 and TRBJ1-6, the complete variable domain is GAGVSQTPSNKVTEKGKYVELRCDPISGHTALYWYRQSLGQGPEFLIYFQGTGAADDSGLPNDRFFAVRPEGSVSTLKIQRTERGDSAVYLCASSSGTGGPPLHFGNGTRLTVT.

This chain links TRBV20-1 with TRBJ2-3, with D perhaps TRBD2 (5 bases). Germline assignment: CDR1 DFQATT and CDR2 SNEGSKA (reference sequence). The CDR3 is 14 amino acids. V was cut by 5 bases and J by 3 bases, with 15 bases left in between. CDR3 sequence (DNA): TGCAGTGCTCGGACTCCCGCTGAAACAGATACGCAGTATTTT. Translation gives CSARTPAETDTQYF.

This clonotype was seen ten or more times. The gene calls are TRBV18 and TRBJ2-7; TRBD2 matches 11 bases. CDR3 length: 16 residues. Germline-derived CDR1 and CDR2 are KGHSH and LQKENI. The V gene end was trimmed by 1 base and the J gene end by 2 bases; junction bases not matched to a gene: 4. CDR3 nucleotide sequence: TGTGCCAGCTCACCACTGGAACTAGCGGGAGCCTACGAGCAGTACTTC. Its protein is CASSPLELAGAYEQYF.